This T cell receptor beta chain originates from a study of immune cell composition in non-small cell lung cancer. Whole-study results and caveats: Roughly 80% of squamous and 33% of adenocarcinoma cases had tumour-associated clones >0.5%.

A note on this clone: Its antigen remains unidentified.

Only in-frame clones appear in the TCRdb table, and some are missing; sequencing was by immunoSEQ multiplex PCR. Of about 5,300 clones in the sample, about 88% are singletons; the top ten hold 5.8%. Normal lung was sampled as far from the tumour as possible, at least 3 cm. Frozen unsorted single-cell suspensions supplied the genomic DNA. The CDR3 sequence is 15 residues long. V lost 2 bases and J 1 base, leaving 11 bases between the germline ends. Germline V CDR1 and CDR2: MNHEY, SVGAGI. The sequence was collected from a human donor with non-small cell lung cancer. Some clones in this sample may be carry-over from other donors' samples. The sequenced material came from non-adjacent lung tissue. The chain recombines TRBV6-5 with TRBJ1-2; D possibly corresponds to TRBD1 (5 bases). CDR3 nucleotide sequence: TGTGCCAGCAGTTACGGGACTGTCCTTAACTATGGCTACACCTTC. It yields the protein CASSYGTVLNYGYTF.